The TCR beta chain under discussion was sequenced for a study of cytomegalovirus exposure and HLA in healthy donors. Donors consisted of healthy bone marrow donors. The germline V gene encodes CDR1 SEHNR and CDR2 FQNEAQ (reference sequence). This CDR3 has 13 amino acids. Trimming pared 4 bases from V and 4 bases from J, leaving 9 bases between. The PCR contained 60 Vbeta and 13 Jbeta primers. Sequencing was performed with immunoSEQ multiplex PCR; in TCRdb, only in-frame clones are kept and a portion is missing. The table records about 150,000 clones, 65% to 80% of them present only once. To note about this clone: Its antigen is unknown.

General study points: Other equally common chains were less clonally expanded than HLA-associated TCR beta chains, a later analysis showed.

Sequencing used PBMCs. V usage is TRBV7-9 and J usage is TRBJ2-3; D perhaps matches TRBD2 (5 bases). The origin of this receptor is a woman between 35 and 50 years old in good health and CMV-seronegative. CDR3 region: CASSSRGPDTQYF. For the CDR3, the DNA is TGTGCCAGCAGCTCACGAGGGCCAGATACGCAGTATTTT.